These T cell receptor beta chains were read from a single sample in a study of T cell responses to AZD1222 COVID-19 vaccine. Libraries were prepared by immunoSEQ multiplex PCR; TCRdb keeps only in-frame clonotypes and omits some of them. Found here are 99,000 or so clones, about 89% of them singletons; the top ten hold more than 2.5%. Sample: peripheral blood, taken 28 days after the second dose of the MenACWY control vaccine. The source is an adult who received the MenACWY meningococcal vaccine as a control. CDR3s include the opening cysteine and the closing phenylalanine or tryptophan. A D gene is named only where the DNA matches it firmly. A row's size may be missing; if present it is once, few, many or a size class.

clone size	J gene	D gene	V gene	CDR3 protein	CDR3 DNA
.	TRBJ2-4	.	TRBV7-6	CASSLVPRQGGGDIQYF	TGTGCCAGCAGCTTAGTCCCCCGACAGGGAGGTGGGGACATTCAGTACTTC
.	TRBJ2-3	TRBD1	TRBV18	CASSHQGTDTDTQYF	TGTGCCAGCTCTCACCAAGGGACAGACACAGATACGCAGTATTTT
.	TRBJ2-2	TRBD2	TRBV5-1	CASSLASGPGELFF	TGCGCCAGCAGCTTGGCTAGCGGGCCCGGGGAGCTGTTTTTT
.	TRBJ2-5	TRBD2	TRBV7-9	CASSPGLAVETQYF	TGTGCCAGCAGCCCAGGACTAGCGGTAGAGACCCAGTACTTC
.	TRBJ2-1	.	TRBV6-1	CASSEVQGPYNEQFF	TGTGCCAGCAGTGAAGTTCAGGGACCCTACAATGAGCAGTTCTTC
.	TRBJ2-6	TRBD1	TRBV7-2	CASSPGTVSFSGANVLTF	TGTGCCAGCAGCCCCGGGACAGTATCATTCTCTGGGGCCAACGTCCTGACTTTC
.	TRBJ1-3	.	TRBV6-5	CASSQQGYGNTIYF	TGTGCCAGCAGTCAACAGGGTTATGGAAACACCATATATTTT
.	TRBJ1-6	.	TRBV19	CASIDFLGSHSPLHF	TGTGCCAGTATCGATTTTCTCGGCAGCCATTCACCCCTCCACTTT
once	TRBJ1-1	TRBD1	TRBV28	CASSRIPGTGNTEAFF	TGTGCCAGCAGCCGTATTCCCGGGACAGGGAACACTGAAGCTTTCTTT
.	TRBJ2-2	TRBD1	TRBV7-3	CASSSPDRGNTGELFF	TGTGCCAGCAGCTCCCCCGACAGGGGGAACACCGGGGAGCTGTTTTTT
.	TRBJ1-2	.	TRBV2	CASSGTGNYGYTF	TGTGCCAGCAGTGGTACAGGGAACTATGGCTACACCTTC
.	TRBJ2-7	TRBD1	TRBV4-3	CASSLHRGNYEQYF	TGCGCCAGCAGCCTGCACAGGGGGAACTACGAGCAGTACTTC
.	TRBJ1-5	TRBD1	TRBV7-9	CASSLGDSNNQPQHF	TGTGCCAGCAGCTTAGGGGACAGCAACAATCAGCCCCAGCATTTT
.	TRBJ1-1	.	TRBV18	CASSRSWGPNTEAFF	TGTGCCAGCTCACGATCGTGGGGTCCTAACACTGAAGCTTTCTTT
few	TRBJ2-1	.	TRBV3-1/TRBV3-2	CASSQGGLGQFF	TGTGCCAGCAGCCAAGGGGGCTTAGGGCAGTTCTTC
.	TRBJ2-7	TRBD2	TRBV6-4	CASNDPKRGTLGISYEQYF	TGTGCCAGCAATGACCCGAAGCGGGGAACCCTCGGCATCTCCTACGAGCAGTACTTC
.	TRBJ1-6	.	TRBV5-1	CASSYSENSPLHF	TGCGCCAGCAGCTATTCAGAAAATTCACCCCTCCACTTT
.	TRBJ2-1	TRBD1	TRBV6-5	CASSLTGTDEQFF	TGTGCCAGCAGTTTGACAGGGACGGATGAGCAGTTCTTC
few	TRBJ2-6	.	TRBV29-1	CSVGGRSGANVLTF	TGCAGCGTCGGTGGGCGTTCTGGGGCCAACGTCCTGACTTTC
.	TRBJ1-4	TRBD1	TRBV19	CASSIRTGSNEKLFF	TGTGCCAGTAGTATTAGGACAGGGTCTAATGAAAAACTGTTTTTT
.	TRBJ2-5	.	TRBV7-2	CASSLVGKETQYF	TGTGCCAGCAGCTTAGTTGGGAAAGAGACCCAGTACTTC
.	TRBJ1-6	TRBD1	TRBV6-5	CASSYGYRGNSPLHF	TGTGCCAGCAGTTACGGGTACAGGGGGAATTCACCCCTCCACTTT
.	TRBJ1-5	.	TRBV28	CASSVGADRYNQPQHF	TGTGCCAGCAGTGTAGGGGCCGACAGATACAATCAGCCCCAGCATTTT
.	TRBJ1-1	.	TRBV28	CATVGGAEREAFF	TGTGCCACCGTGGGGGGGGCCGAGAGGGAAGCTTTCTTT